Detailed here is one TCR beta chain. These data are taken from a study of Ad26.COV2.S vaccination and SARS-CoV-2 variants. The method was immunoSEQ multiplex PCR; TCRdb's version includes in-frame clones alone and lacks a portion of them. Of 300,000 to 450,000 clones in the sample, about 90% are singletons; the top ten hold 3.9%. The V end was cut by 3 bases, the J end by 7 bases, with 10 bases between. CDR1 and CDR2 (germline): SGDLS, YYNGEE. This CDR3 has 12 residues. The sequenced sample was peripheral blood, obtained after recovery from COVID-19. This chain uses TRBV9 with TRBJ1-2; D unresolved. The TCR sequence derives from a human donor who had recovered from COVID-19. CDR3 region: CASSDLASGYTF. The CDR3 DNA reads TGTGCCAGCAGCGACTTGGCGTCTGGCTACACCTTC.